Below, one T cell receptor (beta chain) is given with its context. The antigen remains unidentified. This specimen comes from a study of cytomegalovirus exposure and HLA in healthy donors. The PCR was carried out with 60 Vbeta primers and 13 Jbeta primers. The repertoire was sequenced with immunoSEQ multiplex PCR; TCRdb's copy has only in-frame clones and lacks some. The sample records about 120,000 clones, roughly 80% being singletons. The study's findings and limits: Per a later analysis, HLA-associated TCR beta chains showed more clonal expansion than other, equally common TCR beta chains. Later on, a genetic analysis was performed. It linked a missense variant in DCLRE1C with V- and J-gene trimming of TCR beta. Fewer N-insertions (relative to the approximately 670-donor mean) were reportedly seen in an Asian-associated ancestry cluster in a later analysis.

The V end was cut by 3 bases, the J end by 4 bases, with 7 bases between. Looked up from germline, CDR1 is MRHNA and CDR2 is SNTAGT. This CDR3 is built from 14 residues. This TCR came from a woman between 40 and 55 years old in good health and CMV-seropositive. Sequenced sample: PBMCs. V gene TRBV6-4 combines with J gene TRBJ2-6; D remains ambiguous. DNA for the CDR3: TGTGCCAGCAGTGAAGAGTCCGGGGCCAACGTCCTGACTTTC. Residues: CASSEESGANVLTF.